The 16 T cell receptor beta chains presented below share a single source sample, sequenced in a study of blood T cell repertoires in COVID-19. Sequenced by immunoSEQ multiplex PCR; TCRdb stores in-frame clones only, minus some. The data show about 160,000 clones, 75% to 90% seen once. The sample consisted of PBMCs or T cells enriched from blood (not recorded which). Source of these receptors: a woman aged 40 to 49 who had been exposed to COVID-19.

The chain links TRBV4-1 to TRBJ1-4, with TRBD1 matching 8 bases. Germline CDR1 is MGHRA and CDR2 is YSYEKL. The CDR3 spans 20 residues. The J segment lost 0 bases and the V segment lost 0 bases, leaving 12 bases of the junction unmatched. DNA for the CDR3: TGCGCCAGCAGCCAAGAATCGGGGACAGGTAACCTTGCAACTAATGAAAAACTGTTTTTT. Translation gives CASSQESGTGNLATNEKLFF.

The rearrangement joins TRBV9 to TRBJ2-5, with a tentative D call TRBD1 (6 bases). The length of the CDR3 is 14 residues. CDR1 and CDR2 (germline): SGDLS, YYNGEE. Trimming pared 0 bases from V and 5 bases from J, leaving 11 bases between. CDR3 protein: CASSVGYQGETQYF. The CDR3 coding sequence is TGTGCCAGCAGCGTAGGGTATCAGGGGGAGACCCAGTACTTC.

V usage is TRBV11-3 and J usage is TRBJ2-2; 10 nucleotides agree with TRBD1. Germline trimming cut 5 bases from V and 4 bases from J; bases unmatched to any gene: 7. CDR3 size: 16 residues. Germline lookup yields CDR1 SGHNT and CDR2 YENEEA. CDR3 region: CASSPGQGKGTGELFF. Here the CDR3 DNA reads TGTGCCAGCAGCCCGGGACAGGGGAAAGGCACCGGGGAGCTGTTTTTT.

This clone has a handful of counts. DNA of the CDR3: TGTGCCAGCAGTACCACGGGGTTGGGCAATCAGCCCCAGCATTTT. This gives the protein CASSTTGLGNQPQHF. The chain recombines TRBV7-7 with TRBJ1-5; D call uncertain. Germline CDR1 and CDR2: SSHAT and FNYEAQ (reference sequence). The CDR3 length is 15 residues. With 6 bases removed from V and 2 bases from J, the gap between germline ends came to 14 bases.

The chain is built from TRBV9 and TRBJ1-2; TRBD1 aligns across 9 bases. Germline CDR1 reads SGDLS; CDR2 reads YYNGEE. This CDR3 is built from 16 residues. Trimming took 3 bases from V and 2 from J; bases not matched to a gene: 8. CDR3 in amino acids: CASSGTQGAKNYGYTF. CDR3 DNA sequence: TGTGCCAGCAGCGGGACACAGGGGGCGAAAAACTATGGCTACACCTTC.

The rearrangement uses TRBV10-2 and TRBJ2-7; a weak D match, TRBD2 (5 bases). CDR1 is WSHSY, CDR2 SAAADI, per germline. The CDR3 sequence is 15 residues long. The V and J ends lost 4 bases and 3 bases respectively, with 16 bases between them. CDR3 loop: CASSVRAGANYEQYF. CDR3 coding DNA: TGCGCCAGCAGTGTACGGGCGGGTGCGAACTACGAGCAGTACTTC.

The CDR3 region is CASGKGLAGTNNEQFF. CDR3 DNA: TGTGCTAGTGGGAAAGGACTAGCGGGAACCAACAATGAGCAGTTCTTC. The rearrangement links TRBV12-5 to TRBJ2-1, with TRBD2 identical over 12 bases. Per germline, CDR1 LGHNT and CDR2 FRNRAP. The CDR3 is 16 residues long. J gave up 5 bases and V 6 bases, and 8 bases lay outside the gene matches.

This clone was observed a handful of times. The chain has TRBV5-5 and TRBJ1-1, with a tentative D call TRBD1 (5 bases). The CDR3 loop spans 15 amino acids. V lost 4 bases to trimming and J lost 4 bases, with 17 bases between them. CDR1 and CDR2 (germline): SGHKS, YYEKEE (reference sequence). The CDR3 DNA follows: TGTGCCAGCAGCCGTGCCCAGGGTTCGGCCACTGAAGCTTTCTTT. Amino acid sequence: CASSRAQGSATEAFF. Variable domain in full (rest from reference TRBV5-5 and TRBJ1-1): DAGVTQSPTHLIKTRGQQVTLRCSPISGHKSVSWYQQVLGQGPQFIFQYYEKEERGRGNFPDRFSARQFPNYSSELNVNALLLGDSALYLCASSRAQGSATEAFFGQGTRLTVV.

The sample holds a few counts of this clone. V and J are TRBV25-1 and TRBJ1-2; unclear D gene. V gave up 1 base and J gave up 3 bases, with 12 bases separating them. The CDR3 spans 15 residues. The germline gives CDR1 MGHDK, CDR2 SYGVNS. The CDR3: CASSESYRSDYGYTF. The CDR3 coding sequence is TGTGCCAGCAGTGAATCTTATAGGAGCGACTATGGCTACACCTTC.

J is TRBJ1-5 and V is TRBV6-5; D perhaps matches TRBD1 (5 bases). The V end was cut by 0 bases, the J end by 2 bases, with 11 bases between. Germline values: CDR1 MNHEY, CDR2 SVGAGI. This CDR3 contains 16 residues. DNA for the CDR3: TGTGCCAGCAGTTACTCTTCACAGGTCGGCAATCAGCCCCAGCATTTT. Its translation is CASSYSSQVGNQPQHF.

The chain employs TRBV7-3 and TRBJ1-6, with D possibly matching TRBD1 (5 bases). V dropped 4 bases and J dropped 4 bases, with 8 bases sitting between them. CDR1 and CDR2 (germline): SGHTA, FQGTGA. The length of the CDR3 is 14 residues. The CDR3 DNA reads TGTGCCAGCAGCTCGACAGAATATAATTCACCCCTCCACTTT. This encodes CASSSTEYNSPLHF.

The CDR3 coding sequence is TGTGCCAGCGGAACAGTCGGTTCCTATAATTCACCCCTCCACTTT. Its protein product is CASGTVGSYNSPLHF. This sequence joins TRBV28 and TRBJ1-6; D is undetermined. Germline V gives CDR1 MDHEN, CDR2 SYDVKM. This CDR3 is built from 15 residues. Trimming left V 8 bases short and J 1 base short, with 12 bases between.

This clone was recorded only once. V usage is TRBV28 and J usage is TRBJ2-7; D possibly corresponds to TRBD2 (6 bases). V gave up 3 bases and J gave up 2 bases, with 11 bases separating them. The germline gives CDR1 MDHEN, CDR2 SYDVKM. The CDR3 sequence is 14 residues long. The CDR3 DNA sequence: TGTGCCAGCAGTTTCATGCGGGACCCCTACGAGCAGTACTTC. This encodes CASSFMRDPYEQYF.

The chain recombines TRBV27 with TRBJ1-1; 7 bases are shared with TRBD1. V gave up 8 bases and J gave up 1 base; unmatched junction bases: 10. CDR1 is MNHEY, CDR2 SMNVEV, per germline (reference sequence). CDR3 size: 15 residues. CDR3 sequence (DNA): TGTGCCAGCCATCGAAAGACAGGGCCGAACACTGAAGCTTTCTTT. Encoded protein: CASHRKTGPNTEAFF.

The chain joins TRBV7-2 to TRBJ2-7; TRBD1 aligns across 7 bases. CDR1 is SGHTA and CDR2 is FQGNSA in the germline V gene. V lost 5 bases and J lost 1; bases outside the gene matches: 8. The CDR3 runs to 15 residues. The CDR3 DNA sequence: TGTGCCAGCAGCACCCCGGGACAGAAATCCTACGAGCAGTACTTC. It specifies CASSTPGQKSYEQYF. Using reference TRBV7-2 and TRBJ2-7 for the parts outside the CDR3, the full variable domain is GAGVSQSPSNKVTEKGKDVELRCDPISGHTALYWYRQSLGQGLEFLIYFQGNSAPDKSGLPSDRFSAERTGGSVSTLTIQRTQQEDSAVYLCASSTPGQKSYEQYFGPGTRLTVT.

The genes are TRBV19 and TRBJ2-3, with D tentatively TRBD2 (6 bases). The CDR3 sequence is 14 residues long. Germline V gene data show CDR1 as LNHDA and CDR2 as SQIVND (reference sequence). Trimming took 8 bases from V and 2 from J, leaving 14 bases between them. CDR3: CASSIGRLTDTQYF. The CDR3 nucleotides read TGTGCCAGTTCGATCGGGAGACTCACAGATACGCAGTATTTT.